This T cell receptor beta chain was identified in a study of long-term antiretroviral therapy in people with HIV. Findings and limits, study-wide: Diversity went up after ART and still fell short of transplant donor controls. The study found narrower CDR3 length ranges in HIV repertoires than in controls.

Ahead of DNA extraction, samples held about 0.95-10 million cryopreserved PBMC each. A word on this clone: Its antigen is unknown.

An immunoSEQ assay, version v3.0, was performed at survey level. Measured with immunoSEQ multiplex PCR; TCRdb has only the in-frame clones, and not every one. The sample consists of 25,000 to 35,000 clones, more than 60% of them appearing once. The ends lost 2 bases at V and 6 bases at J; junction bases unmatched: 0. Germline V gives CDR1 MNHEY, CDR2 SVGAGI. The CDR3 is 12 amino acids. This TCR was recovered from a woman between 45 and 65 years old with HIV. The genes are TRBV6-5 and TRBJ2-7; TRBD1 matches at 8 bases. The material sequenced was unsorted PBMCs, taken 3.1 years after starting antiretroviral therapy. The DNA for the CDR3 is TGTGCCAGCAGTTACACAGGGGGCGAGCAGTACTTC. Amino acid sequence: CASSYTGGEQYF.